The 30 T cell receptor beta chains below all came from one sample that was sequenced in a study of blood T cell repertoires in COVID-19. The table came from immunoSEQ multiplex PCR; TCRdb's copy has only in-frame clones and leaves some out. The repertoire holds 150,000 to 200,000 clones, with about 85% as singletons. The specimen was peripheral blood. The receptors come from a man aged 60 to 69 with active or convalescent COVID-19.

This clone was seen more than once but under ten times. CDR3 DNA sequence: TGCGCCAGCAGCTTGGAGGACAGGGCCACAGATACGCAGTATTTT. Protein: CASSLEDRATDTQYF. This chain uses TRBV5-1 with TRBJ2-3; 8 bases agree with TRBD1. Per germline, CDR1 SGHRS and CDR2 YFSETQ. CDR3 length: 15 amino acids. The ends lost 0 bases at V and 2 bases at J; junction bases unmatched: 2. The entire variable domain, with the rest obtained from reference TRBV5-1 and TRBJ2-3, is as follows: KAGVTQTPRYLIKTRGQQVTLSCSPISGHRSVSWYQQTPGQGLQFLFEYFSETQRNKGNFPGRFSGRQFSNSRSEMNVSTLELGDSALYLCASSLEDRATDTQYFGPGTRLTVL.

The chain couples TRBV11-2 to TRBJ1-2, with TRBD1 identical over 7 bases. With V trimmed by 5 bases and J by 12 bases, 9 bases remained unmatched. The CDR3 totals 12 residues. Per the germline V gene, CDR1 is SGHAT and CDR2 is FQNNGV. In DNA form, the CDR3 reads TGTGCCAGCAGCCCCCGGGACAGAGGGCACACCTTC. The encoded protein is CASSPRDRGHTF.

V usage is TRBV3-1 (or the pseudogene TRBV3-2) and J usage is TRBJ1-4, with 8 bases that match TRBD1. The junction had 8 bases not matched to a gene; V was cut back by 3 bases and J by 8 bases. The germline gives CDR1 LGHDT, CDR2 YNNKEL (reference sequence). The CDR3 sequence is 15 residues long. The CDR3 protein is CASSHNGQGGEKLFF. CDR3 DNA: TGTGCCAGCAGCCACAACGGACAGGGTGGCGAAAAACTGTTTTTT.

The rearrangement links TRBV30 to TRBJ1-1; 11 nucleotides agree with TRBD1. Germline lookup yields CDR1 GTSNPN and CDR2 SVGIG (reference sequence). The CDR3 covers 15 residues. V lost 4 bases and J lost 6; bases outside the gene matches: 10. The CDR3 spells CAWNPRTGGIAEAFF. The CDR3 DNA reads as TGTGCCTGGAATCCCCGGACAGGGGGCATCGCTGAAGCTTTCTTT.

The chain couples TRBV19 to TRBJ2-7, with 12 bases lining up with TRBD1. CDR3 size: 17 residues. Germline V CDR1 and CDR2: LNHDA, SQIVND (reference sequence). V lost 4 bases and J lost 5; bases outside the gene matches: 12. CDR3 nucleotides: TGTGCCAGTAGTAAGGGGACAGGGGGCGCAGGGGTCCACGAGCAGTACTTC. Translated, it gives CASSKGTGGAGVHEQYF.

This clone was found many times. The genes are TRBV5-4 and TRBJ2-7, with 11 bases lining up with TRBD1. This CDR3 has 15 amino acids. Germline values: CDR1 SGHNT, CDR2 YYREEE (reference sequence). Trimming removed 1 base from V and 3 bases from J; junction bases left unmatched: 3. The CDR3 protein is CASSLSGTGGYEQYF. CDR3 bases: TGTGCCAGCAGCTTGTCCGGGACAGGGGGCTACGAGCAGTACTTC.

The rearrangement joins TRBV2 to TRBJ1-6; the match to TRBD1 covers 7 bases. Germline CDR1 reads SNHLY; CDR2 reads FYNNEI. CDR3 length: 12 residues. Unmatched junction bases numbered 7, after V lost 10 bases and J lost 10 bases. The CDR3 spells CATRDSYSPLHF. DNA for the CDR3: TGTGCCACTCGGGACAGCTACTCACCCCTCCACTTT.

The gene calls are TRBV5-4 and TRBJ2-5; possible D gene TRBD1, 5 bases. The CDR3 spans 16 residues. V lost 2 bases to trimming and J lost 3 bases, with 17 bases between them. The germline V gene has CDR1 SGHNT and CDR2 YYREEE (reference sequence). The CDR3 nucleotides read TGTGCCAGCAGCTTTAAAATCTCCAGGGAAAAAGAGACCCAGTACTTC. This translates into CASSFKISREKETQYF.

The chain employs TRBV6-1 and TRBJ1-6; D not resolved. Trimming took 1 base from V and 9 from J, leaving 10 bases between them. CDR1 is MNHNS, CDR2 SASEGT, per germline. CDR3 length: 14 residues. The DNA of the CDR3 is TGTGCCAGCAGTGAAGGTCGTCGAGTTTCACCCCTCCACTTT. Its protein is CASSEGRRVSPLHF.

This clone has just one count. This rearrangement joins TRBV5-1 to TRBJ2-5, with 8 nucleotides matching TRBD2. With 3 bases clipped from V and 3 bases from J, the junction kept 7 bases outside the gene matches. The germline V gene has CDR1 SGHRS and CDR2 YFSETQ. There are 15 residues in the CDR3. CDR3: CASSSTGTREETQYF. CDR3 in DNA: TGCGCCAGCAGCTCTACCGGGACTAGGGAAGAGACCCAGTACTTC.

V gene TRBV5-6 combines with J gene TRBJ2-1; TRBD2 matches 8 bases. Germline V CDR1 and CDR2: SGHDT, YYEEEE. V was clipped by 5 bases and J by 7 bases; unmatched bases: 8. There are 14 residues in the CDR3. CDR3 sequence: CASRLRSGGNEQFF. CDR3 DNA sequence: TGTGCCAGCAGACTGAGAAGCGGGGGAAATGAGCAGTTCTTC.

This chain links TRBV27 with TRBJ1-6; the D gene is possibly TRBD1 (6 bases). The V gene's germline CDR1 is MNHEY and CDR2 SMNVEV (reference sequence). The CDR3 totals 12 residues. With 6 bases removed from V and 7 bases from J, the gap between germline ends came to 7 bases. CDR3 in amino acids: CASRTGNSPLHF. The CDR3, as DNA: TGTGCCAGCAGGACAGGAAATTCACCCCTCCACTTT.

The chain links TRBV5-8 to TRBJ2-7; 7 bases are a match to TRBD1. The ends lost 4 bases at V and 3 bases at J; junction bases unmatched: 10. Germline lookup yields CDR1 SGHTS and CDR2 YDEGEE. The CDR3 spans 15 residues. DNA for the CDR3: TGTGCCAGCAGCCCGCACAGGGGTACGGTCTACGAGCAGTACTTC. It is translated as CASSPHRGTVYEQYF.

This CDR3 reads CASSPTSGGYNEQFF. The CDR3 DNA follows: TGTGCCAGCAGTCCGACTAGCGGGGGCTACAATGAGCAGTTCTTC. The chain carries TRBV2 and TRBJ2-1; 12 bases match TRBD2. The CDR3 totals 15 residues. The V segment lost 5 bases and the J segment 3 bases; nucleotides outside the gene matches: 2. Germline V gene lookup returns CDR1 SNHLY and CDR2 FYNNEI.

This clone was recorded a few times. The V and J genes are TRBV28 and TRBJ1-4, with D possibly being TRBD1 (6 bases). The germline CDR1 and CDR2 sequences are MDHEN and SYDVKM. The CDR3 covers 17 residues. Trimming removed 3 bases at V and 0 bases at J, with 14 bases between. CDR3 loop: CASSFGQLPATNEKLFF. The CDR3 bases are TGTGCCAGCAGTTTCGGACAGTTACCAGCAACTAATGAAAAACTGTTTTTT.

This clone was counted between two and nine times. The CDR3 is CASKLREAVETQYF. CDR3 nucleotide sequence: TGTGCCAGCAAATTACGGGAAGCAGTAGAGACCCAGTACTTC. V is TRBV6-6 and J is TRBJ2-5, with D possibly TRBD2 on 5 matching bases. The CDR3 extends over 14 amino acids. Germline V gene lookup returns CDR1 MNHNY and CDR2 SVGAGI (reference sequence). Trimming stripped 7 bases from V and 4 bases from J, with 16 bases between.

The chain employs TRBV19 and TRBJ1-5; D is unclear. CDR1 is LNHDA, CDR2 SQIVND, per germline (reference sequence). V dropped 3 bases and J dropped 5 bases, with 8 bases sitting between them. There are 13 residues in the CDR3. CDR3 loop: CASSIKFDQPQHF. CDR3 sequence (DNA): TGTGCCAGTAGTATTAAATTCGATCAGCCCCAGCATTTT.

This chain joins TRBV5-5 and TRBJ1-5, with 10 positions matching TRBD1. This CDR3 region has 16 residues. Germline V gene data show CDR1 as SGHKS and CDR2 as YYEKEE (reference sequence). The J segment lost 0 bases and the V segment lost 4 bases, leaving 4 bases of the junction unmatched. CDR3 protein: CASSVTGGSSNQPQHF. CDR3 DNA sequence: TGTGCCAGCAGCGTGACAGGGGGCTCTAGCAATCAGCCCCAGCATTTT.

As DNA, the CDR3 is TGTGCCTGGAGAGGCGGCAGGGGTGATTCACCCCTCCACTTT. This codes for CAWRGGRGDSPLHF. J is TRBJ1-6 and V is TRBV30; D is perhaps TRBD1 (6 bases). Germline-derived CDR1 and CDR2 are GTSNPN and SVGIG (reference sequence). Trimming took off 3 bases at V and 8 bases at J, with 14 bases between the two ends. The CDR3 runs 14 residues.

The V gene is TRBV6-6, the J gene TRBJ2-2; 9 bases are a match to TRBD2. CDR3 length equals 16 residues. V dropped 2 bases and J dropped 5; count of bases not matched to a gene: 6. Germline V gives CDR1 MNHNY, CDR2 SVGAGI (reference sequence). The CDR3 region has the DNA TGTGCCAGCAGTTACGGTGCGGGGGGGCGGACCGGGGAGCTGTTTTTT. This sequence encodes CASSYGAGGRTGELFF.

The rearrangement joins TRBV2 to TRBJ1-2; TRBD1 might be the D (5 bases). CDR1 and CDR2 (germline): SNHLY, FYNNEI. V was cut by 2 bases and J by 5 bases, with 15 bases left in between. The CDR3 loop spans 15 amino acids. CDR3 in amino acids: CASSERGFQSYGYTF. The CDR3 DNA sequence: TGTGCCAGCAGTGAAAGGGGCTTCCAAAGTTATGGCTACACCTTC.

The chain has TRBV29-1 and TRBJ1-1; D not resolved. The CDR3 totals 15 residues. Per germline, CDR1 SQVTM and CDR2 ANQGSEA. V was clipped by 6 bases and J by 1 base, with 18 bases between them. The CDR3: CSVHPQQMTNTEAFF. The CDR3 DNA is TGCAGCGTGCACCCCCAACAGATGACGAACACTGAAGCTTTCTTT.

This rearrangement joins TRBV24-1 to TRBJ2-2; tentative D call: TRBD2 (5 bases). Germline loops: CDR1 KGHDR, CDR2 SFDVKD. Trimming stripped 8 bases from V and 3 bases from J, with 6 bases between. The CDR3 loop spans 12 amino acids. CDR3 loop: CATMRDTGELFF. CDR3 DNA sequence: TGTGCCACCATGAGGGACACCGGGGAGCTGTTTTTT.

This clone has a handful of counts. This CDR3 reads CASSLRGGARGDNQPQHF. The DNA for the CDR3 is TGTGCCAGCAGCTTAAGAGGGGGGGCGAGGGGCGATAATCAGCCCCAGCATTTT. V is TRBV7-2 and J is TRBJ1-5, with TRBD1 as a possible D gene (6 bases). This CDR3 region has 18 residues. The V gene lost 2 bases and the J gene lost 4 bases, with 21 bases spanning the gap. Germline assignment: CDR1 SGHTA and CDR2 FQGNSA.

V usage is TRBV4-2 and J usage is TRBJ2-7; 8 nucleotides match TRBD2. Germline CDR1 is LGHNA and CDR2 is YNFKEQ. Trimming cost V 1 base and J 2 bases; bases outside gene matches: 4. CDR3 length equals 15 residues. The CDR3 coding sequence is TGTGCCAGCAGCCAAGCAGCGGGGGAGACCTACGAGCAGTACTTC. This encodes CASSQAAGETYEQYF.

The rearrangement joins TRBV3-1 (or the pseudogene TRBV3-2) to TRBJ1-2; TRBD1 matches at 8 bases. Unmatched junction bases numbered 2, after V lost 1 base and J lost 4 bases. Germline CDR1 and CDR2: LGHDT and YNNKEL (reference sequence). The CDR3 has 14 residues. The chain's CDR3 is CASSQADRGYGYTF. The CDR3 coding sequence is TGTGCCAGCAGCCAAGCTGACAGGGGCTATGGCTACACCTTC.

The V and J genes are TRBV19 and TRBJ1-5; D call uncertain. This CDR3 contains 15 residues. Germline CDR1 reads LNHDA; CDR2 reads SQIVND (reference sequence). Trimming removed 1 base from V and 0 bases from J, with 7 bases in between. CDR3 amino acids: CASSIGGNSNQPQHF. The CDR3 DNA follows: TGTGCCAGTAGTATAGGCGGGAATAGCAATCAGCCCCAGCATTTT.

The chain carries TRBV6-6 and TRBJ1-2; the D gene is possibly TRBD1 (6 bases). The ends were cut back, 5 bases at V and 8 bases at J, with 18 bases in the middle. CDR3 size: 14 residues. Germline V CDR1 and CDR2: MNHNY, SVGAGI (reference sequence). This CDR3 is CASSRQGQSGGYTF. As DNA, the CDR3 is TGTGCCAGCAGTAGACAAGGACAGTCAGGAGGCTACACCTTC.

The chain links TRBV2 to TRBJ1-5; D not resolved. V was clipped by 5 bases and J by 0 bases, with 11 bases between them. The CDR3 covers 15 residues. CDR1 SNHLY and CDR2 FYNNEI come from the germline V gene. The CDR3 sequence: CASSYRGVSNQPQHF. Written as DNA, the CDR3 is TGTGCCAGCAGTTATCGGGGTGTTAGCAATCAGCCCCAGCATTTT.

The V call is TRBV7-8, the J call TRBJ1-1, with TRBD1 matching over 10 bases. The CDR3 is made up of 14 amino acids. J was trimmed by 5 bases and V by 4 bases; bases with no gene match: 4. Germline V gene sequence: CDR1 SGHVS, CDR2 FQNEAQ. The CDR3 DNA reads TGTGCCAGCAGCTCCAGACAGGGGGCGACTGAAGCTTTCTTT. This encodes CASSSRQGATEAFF. Based on the CDR3 plus reference TRBV7-8 and TRBJ1-1, the full variable domain is GAGVSQSPRYKVAKRGQDVALRCDPISGHVSLFWYQQALGQGPEFLTYFQNEAQLDKSGLPSDRFFAERPEGSVSTLKIQRTQQEDSAVYLCASSSRQGATEAFFGQGTRLTVV.